This entry is about one T cell receptor beta chain. As yet, its antigen is unknown. The data were produced by immunoSEQ multiplex PCR, yet TCRdb's version contains in-frame clones alone and is incomplete. Found here are 25,000 to 35,000 clones, about 92% of them singletons; the top ten hold roughly 0.7%. Looked up from germline, CDR1 is SGDLS and CDR2 is YYNGEE. V gave up 0 bases and J gave up 1 base; unmatched junction bases: 5. The CDR3 spans 16 residues. The sample originates from a study of graft-versus-host responses after intestinal transplantation. General study points: Within the allografts of patients who had graft-donor T cell macrochimerism, graft-versus-host to host-versus-graft clonal ratios were high.

This specimen consisted of PBMCs, obtained approximately 69 days after intestinal transplant. The chain employs TRBV9 and TRBJ2-7, with 9 bases lining up with TRBD2. This TCR was sampled from a human patient who received an intestinal transplant, so some T cells may come from the graft donor. The CDR3 DNA reads as TGTGCCAGCAGCGTAGGTAGCGGGAGTTTTTCCTACGAGCAGTACTTC. Amino acids: CASSVGSGSFSYEQYF.